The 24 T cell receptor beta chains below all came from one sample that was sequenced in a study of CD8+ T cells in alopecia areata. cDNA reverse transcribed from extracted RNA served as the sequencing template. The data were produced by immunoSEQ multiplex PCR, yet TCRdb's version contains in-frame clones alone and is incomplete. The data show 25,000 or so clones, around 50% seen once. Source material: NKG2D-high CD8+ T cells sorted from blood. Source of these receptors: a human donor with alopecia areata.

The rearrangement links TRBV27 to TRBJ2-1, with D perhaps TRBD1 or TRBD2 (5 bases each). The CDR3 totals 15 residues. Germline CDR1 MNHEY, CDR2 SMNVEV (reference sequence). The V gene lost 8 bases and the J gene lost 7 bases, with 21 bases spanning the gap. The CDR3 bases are TGTGCCAGCGACCCCTCCCCCGGGACGCCGAATGAGCAGTTCTTC. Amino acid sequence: CASDPSPGTPNEQFF.

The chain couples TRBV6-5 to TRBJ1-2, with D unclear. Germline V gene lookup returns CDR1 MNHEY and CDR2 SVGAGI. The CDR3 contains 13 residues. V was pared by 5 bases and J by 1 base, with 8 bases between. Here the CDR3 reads CASSRSLNYGYTF. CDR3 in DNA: TGTGCCAGCAGTAGATCACTTAACTATGGCTACACCTTC.

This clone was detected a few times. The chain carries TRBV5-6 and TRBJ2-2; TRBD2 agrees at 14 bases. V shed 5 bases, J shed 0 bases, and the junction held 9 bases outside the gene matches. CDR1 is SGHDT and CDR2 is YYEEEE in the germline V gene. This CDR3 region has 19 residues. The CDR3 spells CASRWGLAGEPANTGELFF. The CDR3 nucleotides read TGTGCCAGCAGGTGGGGACTAGCGGGAGAGCCTGCGAACACCGGGGAGCTGTTTTTT.

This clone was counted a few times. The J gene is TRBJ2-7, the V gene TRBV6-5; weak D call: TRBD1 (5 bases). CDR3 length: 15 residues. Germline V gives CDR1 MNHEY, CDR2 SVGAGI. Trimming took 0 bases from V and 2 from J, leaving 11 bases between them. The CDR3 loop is CASSYSGRATYEQYF. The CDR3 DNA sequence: TGTGCCAGCAGTTACTCGGGCAGGGCAACCTACGAGCAGTACTTC.

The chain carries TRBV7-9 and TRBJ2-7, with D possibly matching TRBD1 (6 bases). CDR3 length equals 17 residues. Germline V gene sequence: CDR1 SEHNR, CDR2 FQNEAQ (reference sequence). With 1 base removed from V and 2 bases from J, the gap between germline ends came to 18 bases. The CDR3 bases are TGTGCCAGCAGCTTAGTCCCCGACAGGACCCTTCCCTACGAGCAGTACTTC. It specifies CASSLVPDRTLPYEQYF.

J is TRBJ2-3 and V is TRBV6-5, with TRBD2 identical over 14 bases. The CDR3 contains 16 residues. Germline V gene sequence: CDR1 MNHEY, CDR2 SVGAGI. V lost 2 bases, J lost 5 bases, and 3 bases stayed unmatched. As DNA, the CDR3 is TGTGCCAGCAGTTACGACGGACTAGCGGGAGGAGATACGCAGTATTTT. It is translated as CASSYDGLAGGDTQYF.

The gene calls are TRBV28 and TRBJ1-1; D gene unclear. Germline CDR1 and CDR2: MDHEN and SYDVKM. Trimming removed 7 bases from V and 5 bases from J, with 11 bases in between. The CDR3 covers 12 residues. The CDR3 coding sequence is TGTGCCAGCATGTGGGGAGCGACTGAAGCTTTCTTT. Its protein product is CASMWGATEAFF.

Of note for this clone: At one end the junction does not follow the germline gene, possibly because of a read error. The CDR3 region has the DNA TGCGCCAGCCTACGTACCGGTGTGTCGGACAATGAGCGGTTCTTC. Its protein is CASLRTGVSDNERFF. This chain connects TRBV5-1 to TRBJ2-1, with D possibly matching TRBD1 (5 bases). CDR3 length: 15 amino acids. Germline V lookup: CDR1 SGHRS, CDR2 YFSETQ.

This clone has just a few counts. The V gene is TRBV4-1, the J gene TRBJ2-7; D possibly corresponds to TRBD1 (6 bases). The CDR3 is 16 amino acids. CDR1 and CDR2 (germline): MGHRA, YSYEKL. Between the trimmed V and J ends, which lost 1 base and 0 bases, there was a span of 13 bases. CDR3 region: CASSQAHQGFSYEQYF. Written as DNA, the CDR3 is TGCGCCAGCAGCCAAGCCCACCAGGGGTTCTCCTACGAGCAGTACTTC.

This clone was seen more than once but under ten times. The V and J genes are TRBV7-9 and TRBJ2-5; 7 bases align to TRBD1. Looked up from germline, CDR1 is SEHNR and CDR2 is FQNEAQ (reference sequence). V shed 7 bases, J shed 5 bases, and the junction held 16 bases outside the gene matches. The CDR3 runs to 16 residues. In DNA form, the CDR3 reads TGTGCCAGCAAGAGAAACCTTCTGGGACAGCAGGAGACCCAGTACTTC. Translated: CASKRNLLGQQETQYF.

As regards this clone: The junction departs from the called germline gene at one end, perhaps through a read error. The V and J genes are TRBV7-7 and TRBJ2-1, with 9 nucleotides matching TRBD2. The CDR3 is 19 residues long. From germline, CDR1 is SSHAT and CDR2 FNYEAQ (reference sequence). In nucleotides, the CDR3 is TGTGCTAGCAGCTTAGATCCAGGCGGGAGGGCCTTTCCTGACAATGAGCAGTTCTTC. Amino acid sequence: CASSLDPGGRAFPDNEQFF.

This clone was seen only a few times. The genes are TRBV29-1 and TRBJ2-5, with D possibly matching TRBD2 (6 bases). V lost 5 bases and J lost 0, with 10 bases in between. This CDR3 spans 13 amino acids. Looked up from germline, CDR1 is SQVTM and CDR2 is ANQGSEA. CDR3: CSVRGGNQETQYF. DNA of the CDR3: TGCAGCGTTCGTGGGGGGAACCAAGAGACCCAGTACTTC. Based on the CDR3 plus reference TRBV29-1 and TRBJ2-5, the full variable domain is SAVISQKPSRDICQRGTSLTIQCQVDSQVTMMFWYRQQPGQSLTLIATANQGSEATYESGFVIDKFPISRPNLTFSTLTVSNMSPEDSSIYLCSVRGGNQETQYFGPGTRLLVL.

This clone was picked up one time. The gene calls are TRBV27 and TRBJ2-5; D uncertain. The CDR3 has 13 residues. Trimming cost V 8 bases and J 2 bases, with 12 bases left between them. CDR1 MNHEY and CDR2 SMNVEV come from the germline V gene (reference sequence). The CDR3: CASRPYVQETQYF. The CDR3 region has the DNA TGTGCCAGCCGCCCCTATGTACAAGAGACCCAGTACTTC.

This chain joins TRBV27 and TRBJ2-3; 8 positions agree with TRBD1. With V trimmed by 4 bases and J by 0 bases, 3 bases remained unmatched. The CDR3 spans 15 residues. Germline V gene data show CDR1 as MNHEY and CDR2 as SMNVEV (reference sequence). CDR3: CASSSTGVSTDTQYF. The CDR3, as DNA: TGTGCCAGCAGTTCGACAGGGGTTAGCACAGATACGCAGTATTTT.

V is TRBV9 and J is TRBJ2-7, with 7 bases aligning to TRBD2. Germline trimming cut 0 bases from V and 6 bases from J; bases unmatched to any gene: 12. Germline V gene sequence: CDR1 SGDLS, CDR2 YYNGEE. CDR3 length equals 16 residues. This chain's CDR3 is CASSVESGTFGLEQYF. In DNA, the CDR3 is TGTGCCAGCAGCGTAGAGAGCGGGACGTTCGGGCTCGAGCAGTACTTC.

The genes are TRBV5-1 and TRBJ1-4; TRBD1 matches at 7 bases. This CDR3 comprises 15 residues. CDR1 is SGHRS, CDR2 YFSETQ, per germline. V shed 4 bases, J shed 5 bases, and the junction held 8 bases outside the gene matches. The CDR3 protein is CASSLGDSSNEKLFF. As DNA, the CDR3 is TGCGCCAGCAGCCTGGGGGACAGCTCAAATGAAAAACTGTTTTTT.

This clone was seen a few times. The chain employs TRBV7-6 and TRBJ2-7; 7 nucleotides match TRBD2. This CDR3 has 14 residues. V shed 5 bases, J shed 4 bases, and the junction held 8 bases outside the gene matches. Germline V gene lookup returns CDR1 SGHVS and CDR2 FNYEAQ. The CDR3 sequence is CASSHPGGGYEQYF. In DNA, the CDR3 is TGTGCCAGCAGCCACCCTGGGGGGGGATACGAGCAGTACTTC.

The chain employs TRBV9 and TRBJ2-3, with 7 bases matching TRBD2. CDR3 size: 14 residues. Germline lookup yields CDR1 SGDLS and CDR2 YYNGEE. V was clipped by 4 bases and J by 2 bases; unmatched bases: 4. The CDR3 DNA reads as TGTGCCAGCAGCACAAGCGGGACCACAGATACGCAGTATTTT. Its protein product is CASSTSGTTDTQYF.

The CDR3 protein is CASSSFLVAGLAKNIQYF. In DNA, the CDR3 is TGCGCCAGCAGCTCTTTTCTGGTAGCGGGGCTAGCCAAAAACATTCAGTACTTC. The rearrangement joins TRBV5-1 to TRBJ2-4; 8 nucleotides line up with TRBD2. Losses at the gene ends were 3 bases for V and 0 bases for J; bases not matched to a gene: 11. Germline V CDR1 and CDR2: SGHRS, YFSETQ. This CDR3 is built from 18 residues.

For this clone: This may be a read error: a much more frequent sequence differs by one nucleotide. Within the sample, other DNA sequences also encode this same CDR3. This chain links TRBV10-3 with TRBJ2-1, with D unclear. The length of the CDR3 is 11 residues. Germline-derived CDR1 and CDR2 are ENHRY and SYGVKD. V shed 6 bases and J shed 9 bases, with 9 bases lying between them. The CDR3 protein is CAISDPGEQFF. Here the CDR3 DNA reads TGTGCCATCAGCGATCCCGGTGAGCAGTTCTTC.

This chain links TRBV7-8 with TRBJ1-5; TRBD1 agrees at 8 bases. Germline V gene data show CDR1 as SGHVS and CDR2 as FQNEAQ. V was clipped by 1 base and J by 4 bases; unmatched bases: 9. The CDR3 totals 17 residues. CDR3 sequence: CASSLEVDRGSNQPQHF. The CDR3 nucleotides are TGTGCCAGCAGCTTAGAAGTCGACAGGGGATCGAATCAGCCCCAGCATTTT.

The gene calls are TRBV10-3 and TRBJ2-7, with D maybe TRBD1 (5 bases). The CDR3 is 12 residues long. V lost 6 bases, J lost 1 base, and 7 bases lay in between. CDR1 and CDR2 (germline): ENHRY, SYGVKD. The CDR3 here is CAISPGSYEQYF. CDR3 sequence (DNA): TGTGCCATCAGCCCAGGGTCCTACGAGCAGTACTTC.

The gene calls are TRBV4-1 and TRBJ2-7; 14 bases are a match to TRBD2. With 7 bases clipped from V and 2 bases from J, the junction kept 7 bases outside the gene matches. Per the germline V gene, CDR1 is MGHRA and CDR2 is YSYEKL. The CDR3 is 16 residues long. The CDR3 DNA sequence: TGCGCCAGCAAGGGACTAGCGGGGGACATGACCTACGAGCAGTACTTC. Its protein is CASKGLAGDMTYEQYF.

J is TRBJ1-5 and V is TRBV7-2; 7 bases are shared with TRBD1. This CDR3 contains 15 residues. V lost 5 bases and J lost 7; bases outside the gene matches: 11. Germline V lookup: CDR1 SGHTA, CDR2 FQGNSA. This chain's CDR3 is CASSARDSRGQPQHF. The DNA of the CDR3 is TGTGCCAGCAGCGCCCGGGACAGCCGAGGGCAGCCCCAGCATTTT.